This TCR beta chain is drawn from a study of OX40 agonist ivuxolimab in advanced cancers. Details on this clone: What it recognizes is unknown.

Germline CDR1 reads SGHTA; CDR2 reads FQGNSA. The CDR3 has 14 amino acids. V shed 5 bases and J 0 bases; nucleotides not matched to a gene: 2. General study points: In the 0.1-3.0 mg/kg groups, partial responders showed among the lowest expansion. At doses 0.1 to 3.0 mg/kg, CD4+ and CD8+ clones expanded.

TCRdb's table, derived via immunoSEQ multiplex PCR, lists solely in-frame clones and lacks some. The sample consists of approximately 74,000 clones, 80% to 95% of them appearing once. Blood specimens came from baseline, cycle 4 day 1, and cycle 7 day 1. This material consisted of CD4+ or CD8+ T cells sorted from blood, taken in a trial of the OX40 agonist ivuxolimab. The receptor's source is an adult with an advanced solid tumor such as melanoma, head and neck, liver or kidney cancer. The chain recombines TRBV7-2 with TRBJ1-1; TRBD1 agrees at 8 bases. CDR3 region: CASSQDRVNTEAFF. DNA for the CDR3: TGTGCCAGCAGCCAGGACAGGGTGAACACTGAAGCTTTCTTT.